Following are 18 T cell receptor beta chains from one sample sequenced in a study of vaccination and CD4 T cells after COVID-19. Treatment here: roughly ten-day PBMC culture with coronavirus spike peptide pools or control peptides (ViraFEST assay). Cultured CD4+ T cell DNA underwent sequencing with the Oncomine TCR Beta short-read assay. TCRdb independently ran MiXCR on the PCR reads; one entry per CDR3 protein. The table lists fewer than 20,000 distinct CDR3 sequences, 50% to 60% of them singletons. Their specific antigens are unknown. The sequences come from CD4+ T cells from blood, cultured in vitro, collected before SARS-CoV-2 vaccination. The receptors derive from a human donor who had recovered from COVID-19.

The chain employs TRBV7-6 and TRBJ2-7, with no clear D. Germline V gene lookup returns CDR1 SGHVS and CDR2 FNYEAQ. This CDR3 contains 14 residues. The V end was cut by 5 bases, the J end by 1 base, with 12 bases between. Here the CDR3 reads CASSPTESSYEQYF. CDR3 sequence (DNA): TGTGCCAGCAGCCCTACTGAATCATCCTACGAGCAGTACTTC.

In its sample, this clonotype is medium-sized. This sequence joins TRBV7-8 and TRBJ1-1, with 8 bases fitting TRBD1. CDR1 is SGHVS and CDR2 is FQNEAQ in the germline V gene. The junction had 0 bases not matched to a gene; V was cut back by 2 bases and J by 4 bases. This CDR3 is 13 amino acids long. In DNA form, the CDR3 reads TGTGCCAGCAGCTTAACAGGGGGCACTGAAGCTTTCTTT. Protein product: CASSLTGGTEAFF.

CDR3 residues: CASSTRQVTSYEQYF. CDR3 in DNA: TGTGCCAGCAGTACCCGACAGGTGACCTCCTACGAGCAGTACTTC. The chain has TRBV6-2 or TRBV6-3 and TRBJ2-7; D perhaps matches TRBD1 (6 bases). From germline, CDR1 is MNHEY and CDR2 SVGEGT. CDR3 length: 15 residues. Trimming took 5 bases from V and 0 from J, leaving 14 bases between them.

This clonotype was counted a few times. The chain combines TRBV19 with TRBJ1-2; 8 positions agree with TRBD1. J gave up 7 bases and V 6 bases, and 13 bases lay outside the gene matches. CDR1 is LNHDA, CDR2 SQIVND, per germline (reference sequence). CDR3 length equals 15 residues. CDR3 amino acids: CASSRGRLGVTGYTF. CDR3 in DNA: TGTGCCAGTAGCAGGGGGCGCCTCGGGGTTACTGGCTACACCTTC. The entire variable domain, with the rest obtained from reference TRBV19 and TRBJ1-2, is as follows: DGGITQSPKYLFRKEGQNVTLSCEQNLNHDAMYWYRQDPGQGLRLIYYSQIVNDFQKGDIAEGYSVSREKKESFPLTVTSAQKNPTAFYLCASSRGRLGVTGYTFGSGTRLTVV.

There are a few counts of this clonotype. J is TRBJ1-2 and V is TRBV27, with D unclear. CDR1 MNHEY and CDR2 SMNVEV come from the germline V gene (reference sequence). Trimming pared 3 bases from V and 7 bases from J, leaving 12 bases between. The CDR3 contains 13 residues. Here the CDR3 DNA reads TGTGCCAGCAGTTTCAACCAGGCTGCTGGCTACACCTTC. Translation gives CASSFNQAAGYTF.

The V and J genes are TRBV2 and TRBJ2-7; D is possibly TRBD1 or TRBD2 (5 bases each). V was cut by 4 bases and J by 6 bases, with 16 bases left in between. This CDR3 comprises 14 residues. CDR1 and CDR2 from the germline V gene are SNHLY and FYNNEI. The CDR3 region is CASSVSRGTSEQYF. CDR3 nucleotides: TGTGCCAGCAGTGTCTCCCGGGGCACCAGCGAGCAGTACTTC.

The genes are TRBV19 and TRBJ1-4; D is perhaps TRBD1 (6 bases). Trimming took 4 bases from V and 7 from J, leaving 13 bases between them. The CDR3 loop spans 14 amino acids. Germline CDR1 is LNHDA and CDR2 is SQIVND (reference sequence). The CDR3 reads CASSNQGSSEKLFF. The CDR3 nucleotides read TGTGCCAGTAGTAACCAGGGGAGTAGTGAAAAACTGTTTTTT.

This CDR3 reads CSARAPGGARHGEQFF. The CDR3 DNA sequence: TGCAGTGCTAGAGCGCCGGGGGGTGCCCGACATGGAGAGCAGTTCTTC. The chain joins TRBV20-1 to TRBJ2-1; TRBD2 aligns across 7 bases. J lost 10 bases, V lost 1 base, and 16 bases had no gene match. From germline, CDR1 is DFQATT and CDR2 SNEGSKA (reference sequence). The CDR3 covers 16 residues.

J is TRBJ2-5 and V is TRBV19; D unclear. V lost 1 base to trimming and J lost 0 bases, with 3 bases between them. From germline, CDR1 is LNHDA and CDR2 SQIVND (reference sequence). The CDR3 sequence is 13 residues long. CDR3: CASSIGNQETQYF. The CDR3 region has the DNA TGTGCCAGTAGTATAGGGAACCAAGAGACCCAGTACTTC.

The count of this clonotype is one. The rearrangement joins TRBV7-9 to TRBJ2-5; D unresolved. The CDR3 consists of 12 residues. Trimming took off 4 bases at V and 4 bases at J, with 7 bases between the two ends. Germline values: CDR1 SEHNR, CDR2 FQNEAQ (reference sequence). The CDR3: CASSSTLETQYF. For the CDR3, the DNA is TGTGCCAGCAGCTCAACATTAGAGACCCAGTACTTC.

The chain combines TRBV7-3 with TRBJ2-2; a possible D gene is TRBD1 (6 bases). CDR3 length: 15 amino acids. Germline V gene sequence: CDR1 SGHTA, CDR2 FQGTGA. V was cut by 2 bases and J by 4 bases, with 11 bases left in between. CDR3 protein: CASSLLGAATGELFF. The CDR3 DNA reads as TGTGCCAGCAGCTTATTGGGGGCGGCCACCGGGGAGCTGTTTTTT. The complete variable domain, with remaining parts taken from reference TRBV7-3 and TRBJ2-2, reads GAGVSQTPSNKVTEKGKYVELRCDPISGHTALYWYRQSLGQGPEFLIYFQGTGAADDSGLPNDRFFAVRPEGSVSTLKIQRTERGDSAVYLCASSLLGAATGELFFGEGSRLTVL.

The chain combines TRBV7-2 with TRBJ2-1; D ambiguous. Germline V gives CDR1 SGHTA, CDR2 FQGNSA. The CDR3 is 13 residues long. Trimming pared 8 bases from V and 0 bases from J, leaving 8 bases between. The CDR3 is CASSEISYNEQFF. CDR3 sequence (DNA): TGTGCCAGCTCTGAGATCTCCTACAATGAGCAGTTCTTC.

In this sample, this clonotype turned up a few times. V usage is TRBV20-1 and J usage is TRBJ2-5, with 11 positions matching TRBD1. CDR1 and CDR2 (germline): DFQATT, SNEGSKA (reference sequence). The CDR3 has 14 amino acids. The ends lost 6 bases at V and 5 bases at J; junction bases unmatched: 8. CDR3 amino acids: CSAGGQGEWETQYF. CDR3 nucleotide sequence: TGCAGTGCAGGGGGACAGGGGGAATGGGAGACCCAGTACTTC.

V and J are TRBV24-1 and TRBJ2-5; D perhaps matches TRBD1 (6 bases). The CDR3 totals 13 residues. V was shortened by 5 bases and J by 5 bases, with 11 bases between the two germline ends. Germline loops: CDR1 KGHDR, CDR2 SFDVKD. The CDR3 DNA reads TGTGCCACCAGTGCTCCAGGGGTGGAGACCCAGTACTTC. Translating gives CATSAPGVETQYF.

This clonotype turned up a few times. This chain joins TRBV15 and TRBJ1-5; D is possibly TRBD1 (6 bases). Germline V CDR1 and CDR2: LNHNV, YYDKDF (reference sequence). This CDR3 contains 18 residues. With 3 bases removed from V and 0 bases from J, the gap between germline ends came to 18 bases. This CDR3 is CATSRPRRGTNSNQPQHF. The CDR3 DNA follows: TGTGCCACCAGCAGGCCCAGGAGGGGGACGAATAGCAATCAGCCCCAGCATTTT.

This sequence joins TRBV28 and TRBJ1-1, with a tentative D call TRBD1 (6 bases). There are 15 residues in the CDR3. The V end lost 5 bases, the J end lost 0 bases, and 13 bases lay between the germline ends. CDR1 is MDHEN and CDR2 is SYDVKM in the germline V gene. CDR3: CASSPTDRLNTEAFF. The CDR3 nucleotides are TGTGCCAGCAGTCCCACGGACAGATTGAACACTGAAGCTTTCTTT.

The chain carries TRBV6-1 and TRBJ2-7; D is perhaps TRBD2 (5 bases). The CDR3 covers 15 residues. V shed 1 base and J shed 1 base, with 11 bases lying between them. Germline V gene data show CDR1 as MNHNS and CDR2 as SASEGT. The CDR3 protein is CASSEVGRGSYEQYF. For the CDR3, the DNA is TGTGCCAGCAGTGAAGTAGGACGAGGGTCCTACGAGCAGTACTTC.

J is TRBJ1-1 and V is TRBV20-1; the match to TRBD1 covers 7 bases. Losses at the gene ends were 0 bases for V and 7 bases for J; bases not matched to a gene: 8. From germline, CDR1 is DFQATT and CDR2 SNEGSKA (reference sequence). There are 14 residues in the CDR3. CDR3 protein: CSARDQAGGIEAFF. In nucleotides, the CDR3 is TGCAGTGCTAGAGATCAGGCAGGGGGAATTGAAGCTTTCTTT.